This T cell receptor beta chain was identified in a study of blood T cell repertoires in COVID-19. Looking at the study overall: Acute-phase and convalescent COVID-19 samples originated in the United States, Italy and Spain.

Profiled with immunoSEQ multiplex PCR; TCRdb holds only in-frame clones, not every one. Of 350,000 to 400,000 clones in the sample, more than 85% are singletons; the top ten hold roughly 0.9%. This TCR came from a woman aged 40 to 50 who had been exposed to COVID-19. Sequencing input: PBMCs or T cells enriched from blood (not recorded which).

CDR3 bases: TGTGCCAGCAGCAATACAGGGGATGGCTACACCTTC. This translates into CASSNTGDGYTF. The V and J genes are TRBV7-9 and TRBJ1-2, with 7 bases fitting TRBD1. V shed 5 bases and J 6 bases; nucleotides not matched to a gene: 3. The V gene's germline CDR1 is SEHNR and CDR2 FQNEAQ (reference sequence). This CDR3 region has 12 residues.